A selection of T cell receptor beta chains follows, all from one sample in a study of technical replicates of blood from a few donors. Produced via immunoSEQ multiplex PCR; TCRdb's table is partial and in-frame only. This table holds 85,000 to 100,000 clones, nearly 97% found once. The sequenced sample consisted of T cells isolated from PBMCs. Source of these receptors: a human donor in good health. Each CDR3 is given with its conserved first and last residue.

V: TRBV9
J: TRBJ2-1
CDR3: CASSVGGRGYRNEQFF

V: TRBV7-9
J: TRBJ1-1
CDR3: CASTLGGNTEAFF

V: TRBV27
J: TRBJ2-1
CDR3: CASSLTSGGVVHEQFF

V: TRBV4-1
J: TRBJ2-1
CDR3: CASSRFPGTPSPYNEQFF

V: TRBV4-1
J: TRBJ1-2
CDR3: CASSPGQGQFYGYTF

V: TRBV19
J: TRBJ1-2
CDR3: CASSILGDRGYRDGYTF

V: TRBV6-4
J: TRBJ1-6
CDR3: CASSEQGDSPLHF

V: TRBV9
J: TRBJ2-5
CDR3: CASSVALAGGHGETQYF

V: TRBV9
J: TRBJ2-3
CDR3: CASSSLRGGATDTQYF

V: TRBV30
J: TRBJ2-7
CDR3: CAWSGGAITYEQYF

V: TRBV5-1
J: TRBJ2-7
CDR3: CASSSGDVYEQYF

V: TRBV4-1
J: TRBJ2-5
CDR3: CASAMLAEVQETQYF

V: TRBV18
J: TRBJ2-7
CDR3: CASSPPRRSYEQYF

V: TRBV10-1
J: TRBJ1-1
CDR3: CASSESTGWRTEAFF

V: TRBV19
J: TRBJ1-1
CDR3: CASSLGRNTEAFF

V: TRBV7-2
J: TRBJ1-3
CDR3: CASSLSHGRDSGNTIYF

V: TRBV5-4
J: TRBJ2-7
CDR3: CASSFQGVYEQYF

V: TRBV7-2
J: TRBJ2-1
CDR3: CASSGAGVPYNEQFF

V: TRBV19
J: TRBJ2-3
CDR3: CASSLTTSFPPQYF

V: TRBV5-1
J: TRBJ2-1
CDR3: CASSPRSGTSGSNEQFF

V: TRBV2
J: TRBJ2-7
CDR3: CASSVASGAYEQYF

V: TRBV28
J: TRBJ1-1
CDR3: CASRLIRRNTEAFF

V: TRBV5-1
J: TRBJ2-7
CDR3: CASSLASPFSYEQYF

V: TRBV29-1
J: TRBJ2-1
CDR3: CSVTGASWINEQFF

V: TRBV5-1
J: TRBJ2-1
CDR3: CASRPRYLGRDEQFF

V: TRBV5-1
J: TRBJ2-1
CDR3: CASSGGLASDNEQFF